This record concerns one T cell receptor (beta chain) sequence. This specimen comes from a study of blood T cell repertoires in COVID-19. Study background: Nucleic acid was either cDNA or gDNA, and it came from T cells, B-cell-depleted T cells, or PBMCs.

Participants came from some 23 US areas, aged about 18 to 100 years. Profiled with immunoSEQ multiplex PCR; TCRdb holds only in-frame clones, not every one. The table lists some 250,000 clones, roughly nine tenths of them singletons. The V segment lost 2 bases and the J segment 5 bases; nucleotides outside the gene matches: 5. The CDR3 extends over 15 amino acids. Germline V lookup: CDR1 SGHTA, CDR2 FQGNSA. The sequenced material came from PBMCs or T cells enriched from blood (not recorded which). The clonotype was recovered from a human donor in a cohort exposed to, infected with or recovered from COVID-19 (not recorded which). The donor label of this sample is uncertain. The chain recombines TRBV7-2 with TRBJ1-1; 10 nucleotides line up with TRBD1. CDR3 DNA sequence: TGTGCCAGCAGCTTAAGACAGGGGGCGAGGACTGAAGCTTTCTTT. Protein sequence: CASSLRQGARTEAFF.